The 8 T cell receptor beta chains below were found in one sample sequenced in a study of T cells after yellow fever vaccination. One entry per CDR3 protein, called by TCRdb with MiXCR from the 5' RACE reads. The sample carries more than 350,000 distinct CDR3 sequences, around a tenth recorded once. Sequences were derived from PBMCs, sampled on the day of the first yellow fever vaccination. These receptors were obtained from a man aged 18 to 29 who received the YFV17D yellow fever vaccine.

This clonotype was observed a few times. CDR3 coding DNA: TGCGCCAGCAGCTTGGGGTTCGGTTATGAGCAGTTCTTC. Translation gives CASSLGFGYEQFF. This chain joins TRBV5-1 and TRBJ2-1, with D uncertain. The V end was cut by 0 bases, the J end by 8 bases, with 9 bases between. CDR1 and CDR2 (germline): SGHRS, YFSETQ. The CDR3 runs to 13 residues.

Ten or more counts support this clonotype. The CDR3 here is CASSPFGGANNEQFF. CDR3 DNA: TGTGCCAGCAGTCCCTTCGGGGGGGCTAACAATGAGCAGTTCTTC. The rearrangement links TRBV6-4 to TRBJ2-1; 8 bases align to TRBD2. The germline CDR1 and CDR2 sequences are MRHNA and SNTAGT. With V trimmed by 5 bases and J by 5 bases, 8 bases remained unmatched. CDR3 size: 15 residues.

The V gene is TRBV24-1, the J gene TRBJ2-1; D uncertain. The CDR3 has 13 residues. With 9 bases removed from V and 3 bases from J, the gap between germline ends came to 11 bases. CDR1 KGHDR and CDR2 SFDVKD come from the germline V gene. The CDR3 DNA reads TGTGCCACCCGGCTAGACGACTACAATGAGCAGTTCTTC. The encoded protein is CATRLDDYNEQFF.

This clonotype was counted only a few times. This sequence joins TRBV25-1 and TRBJ1-6, with D unclear. The V and J ends lost 2 bases and 0 bases respectively, with 8 bases between them. This CDR3 has 16 amino acids. CDR1 is MGHDK, CDR2 SYGVNS, per germline. CDR3 in DNA: TGTGCCAGCAGTGAAACGGGCAGCTCCTATAATTCACCCCTCCACTTT. Its protein product is CASSETGSSYNSPLHF.

This clonotype was detected many times. This rearrangement joins TRBV7-3 to TRBJ1-1, with D unresolved. The ends were cut back, 6 bases at V and 0 bases at J, with 8 bases in the middle. Germline CDR1 SGHTA, CDR2 FQGTGA. The CDR3 spans 13 residues. The chain's CDR3 is CASRQRMNTEAFF. The CDR3 coding sequence is TGTGCCAGCAGACAGAGAATGAACACTGAAGCTTTCTTT.

The genes are TRBV4-3 and TRBJ1-1, with TRBD1 as a possible D gene (5 bases). The CDR3 contains 15 residues. Germline V gene lookup returns CDR1 LGHNA and CDR2 YSLEER. Trimming took off 0 bases at V and 3 bases at J, with 11 bases between the two ends. The CDR3: CASSQDGGRDTEAFF. The CDR3 region has the DNA TGCGCCAGCAGCCAAGATGGGGGAAGGGACACTGAAGCTTTCTTT.

The genes are TRBV20-1 and TRBJ2-1, with TRBD1 identical over 8 bases. The CDR3 covers 14 residues. V gave up 5 bases and J gave up 2 bases; unmatched junction bases: 5. Germline values: CDR1 DFQATT, CDR2 SNEGSKA (reference sequence). CDR3 sequence (DNA): TGCAGTGCTGAAGACAGGGGACCCTACAATGAGCAGTTCTTC. The encoded protein is CSAEDRGPYNEQFF.

This clonotype was seen a handful of times. CDR3 DNA sequence: TGTGCTAGTGGTTCAGACCCCACTGAAGCTTTCTTT. This translates into CASGSDPTEAFF. The gene calls are TRBV12-5 and TRBJ1-1; unclear D gene. The CDR3 is 12 residues long. Germline values: CDR1 LGHNT, CDR2 FRNRAP. V shed 4 bases and J shed 4 bases, with 7 bases lying between them.